The next 30 T cell receptor beta chains were all read from a single sample in a study of T-cell reconstitution after alpha-beta-depleted transplantation in children (dated by TCRdb to the mid-2010s). Library prep was done by PCR. Sequenced on an Illumina HiSeq 2500. Molecular barcoding was employed in the preparation of TCR libraries, with unique molecular identifiers being used to normalize TCRbeta repertoire quantification. The public reads were quality trimmed at Q25 with fastp and then assembled into clones with MiXCR by TCRdb, keeping productive beta chains. Each record represents a unique CDR3 protein, reported with the most common genes and DNA among its rows. The sample records over 70,000 distinct CDR3 sequences, 10% to 15% of which are singletons. Around 13% of the sample goes to the ten largest clones. Specimen: PBMCs from the stem cell graft donor, collected from the stem cell graft. The receptors come from a human donor who donated a stem cell graft to a child with inherited bone marrow failure.

This clonotype has a count of ten or more. V gene TRBV29-1 combines with J gene TRBJ2-1; 8 bases match TRBD1. The CDR3 sequence is 13 residues long. Germline loops: CDR1 SQVTM, CDR2 ANQGSEA. Trimming cost V 4 bases and J 4 bases; bases outside gene matches: 3. In nucleotides, the CDR3 is TGCAGCGTTGGGACAGGGACTTACAATGAGCAGTTCTTC. It specifies CSVGTGTYNEQFF.

In this sample, this clonotype turned up many times. The chain links TRBV7-3 to TRBJ2-2; tentatively, D is TRBD1 or TRBD2 (5 bases each). The CDR3 sequence is 15 residues long. Germline CDR1 SGHTA, CDR2 FQGTGA. Between the trimmed V and J ends, which lost 2 bases and 5 bases, there was a span of 12 bases. CDR3 in amino acids: CASSLGGVETGELFF. In nucleotides, the CDR3 is TGTGCCAGCAGCTTAGGGGGAGTGGAAACCGGGGAGCTGTTTTTT.

This chain links TRBV7-2 with TRBJ2-7; TRBD1 might be the D (6 bases). This CDR3 contains 13 residues. CDR1 SGHTA and CDR2 FQGNSA come from the germline V gene. V was clipped by 4 bases and J by 4 bases, with 11 bases between them. CDR3 region: CASSSRDKYEQYF. The CDR3 DNA reads TGTGCCAGCAGCTCCCGGGACAAATACGAGCAGTACTTC.

Notes on this clonotype: This may be a read error: a much more frequent sequence differs by one nucleotide. The V and J genes are TRBV7-9 and TRBJ1-2; the D is unclear. V was cut by 2 bases and J by 5 bases, with 12 bases left in between. Germline assignment: CDR1 SEHNR and CDR2 FQNEAQ (reference sequence). There are 14 residues in the CDR3. CDR3 sequence: CASSLYQCSYGYTF. The DNA of the CDR3 is TGTGCCAGCAGCTTATATCAGTGCTCGTATGGCTACACCTTC.

This clonotype has at least ten counts. V is TRBV2 and J is TRBJ2-7; no firm D call. Per germline, CDR1 SNHLY and CDR2 FYNNEI. Trimming took off 8 bases at V and 2 bases at J, with 13 bases between the two ends. The CDR3 is 13 amino acids. The CDR3 region is CASLGQETYEQYF. CDR3 coding DNA: TGTGCCAGCCTGGGTCAGGAGACCTACGAGCAGTACTTC.

This clonotype was detected ten times or more. The V and J genes are TRBV4-1 and TRBJ1-6, with 9 bases aligning to TRBD1. From germline, CDR1 is MGHRA and CDR2 YSYEKL. V dropped 4 bases and J dropped 10; count of bases not matched to a gene: 8. The length of the CDR3 is 15 residues. The CDR3 region is CASSRLGQGYSPLHF. Here the CDR3 DNA reads TGCGCCAGCAGCCGACTGGGACAGGGTTACTCACCCCTCCACTTT.

The table lists this clonotype with a few counts. The rearrangement joins TRBV12-3 or TRBV12-4 to TRBJ2-5, with 11 bases aligning to TRBD2. V shed 0 bases and J 0 bases; nucleotides not matched to a gene: 6. The CDR3 runs to 18 residues. CDR3 bases: TGTGCCAGCAGTTTAGCGGAGGTGACTAGCGGGGACCAAGAGACCCAGTACTTC. Its translation is CASSLAEVTSGDQETQYF.

The V gene is TRBV7-8, the J gene TRBJ2-7; TRBD2 is a possible D gene (7 bases). V was cut by 1 base and J by 3 bases, with 16 bases left in between. The CDR3 consists of 16 residues. CDR1 and CDR2 from the germline V gene are SGHVS and FQNEAQ. The CDR3 loop reads CASSLGAGAALYEQYF. For the CDR3, the DNA is TGTGCCAGCAGCTTAGGGGCGGGGGCCGCCCTCTACGAGCAGTACTTC.

The chain links TRBV5-1 to TRBJ2-3; D not certain. CDR3 length: 13 amino acids. The germline V and J ends were trimmed by 4 bases and 4 bases, with 10 bases remaining between them. Germline CDR1 reads SGHRS; CDR2 reads YFSETQ. The CDR3 here is CASSPERADTQYF. The DNA for the CDR3 is TGCGCCAGCAGCCCCGAACGCGCAGATACGCAGTATTTT.

This clonotype was recorded at least ten times. The chain combines TRBV29-1 with TRBJ2-3, with D uncertain. The V gene lost 0 bases and the J gene lost 3 bases, with 10 bases spanning the gap. Germline V gene lookup returns CDR1 SQVTM and CDR2 ANQGSEA. The CDR3 covers 14 residues. The CDR3 DNA follows: TGCAGCGTTGAAGACCCCTCCGGTACAGATACGCAGTATTTT. Its translation is CSVEDPSGTDTQYF.

This clonotype was counted at least ten times. This chain joins TRBV4-3 and TRBJ2-7; TRBD1 agrees at 8 bases. This CDR3 is 17 amino acids long. Germline values: CDR1 LGHNA, CDR2 YSLEER. The junction had 9 bases not matched to a gene; V was cut back by 0 bases and J by 2 bases. Here the CDR3 DNA reads TGCGCCAGCAGCCAAGAAGGTTCAGGGACAGGAACCTACGAGCAGTACTTC. This translates into CASSQEGSGTGTYEQYF.

This clonotype was observed many times. The chain couples TRBV4-3 to TRBJ1-2; TRBD1 matches at 10 bases. The junction had 9 bases not matched to a gene; V was cut back by 0 bases and J by 8 bases. The CDR3 is made up of 16 amino acids. In germline, CDR1 is LGHNA, CDR2 YSLEER. The CDR3 protein is CASSQDWGQGKGGYTF. DNA for the CDR3: TGCGCCAGCAGCCAAGATTGGGGACAGGGGAAGGGAGGCTACACCTTC.

This clonotype was seen many times. The V gene is TRBV4-3, the J gene TRBJ1-2; weak D call: TRBD1 (6 bases). The CDR3 runs to 11 residues. V was clipped by 3 bases and J by 10 bases, with 9 bases between them. CDR1 and CDR2 (germline): LGHNA, YSLEER. CDR3 sequence reads: CASSQDRSYTF. CDR3 in DNA: TGCGCCAGCAGCCAGGACAGATCCTACACCTTC.

With respect to this clonotype: A clone one base away is much larger, so this may be a read error. Without the conserved terminal phenylalanine or tryptophan, this CDR3 likely stems from a read error. The chain carries TRBV5-1 and TRBJ2-7; 8 bases agree with TRBD1. CDR3 length: 16 residues. After removal of 3 bases from V and 2 bases from J, the junction contained 10 bases not matched to a gene. CDR1 is SGHRS, CDR2 YFSETQ, per germline. CDR3 nucleotides: TGCGCCAGCAGCTCCCAAGGACAGGGATGTACCTACGAGCAGTACTCC. Protein sequence: CASSSQGQGCTYEQYS.

V and J are TRBV19 and TRBJ2-4; no definite D call. The CDR3 has 12 amino acids. V dropped 4 bases and J dropped 11 bases, with 12 bases sitting between them. The germline gives CDR1 LNHDA, CDR2 SQIVND (reference sequence). The CDR3 reads CASSTASGVQYF. The CDR3 bases are TGTGCCAGTAGTACCGCCTCTGGGGTTCAGTACTTC.

Ten or more counts support this clonotype. The chain is built from TRBV5-1 and TRBJ2-3; the D gene is possibly TRBD2 (6 bases). The CDR3 runs 14 residues. Trimming shortened V by 0 bases and J by 4 bases, and 9 bases separated the two germline ends. The germline V gene has CDR1 SGHRS and CDR2 YFSETQ. CDR3 region: CASSLELAPDTQYF. The CDR3, as DNA: TGCGCCAGCAGCTTGGAACTAGCTCCAGATACGCAGTATTTT.

This clonotype was detected many times. V is TRBV2 and J is TRBJ1-1; D uncertain. The CDR3 is 15 residues long. V lost 4 bases to trimming and J lost 0 bases, with 12 bases between them. The germline gives CDR1 SNHLY, CDR2 FYNNEI. The CDR3 DNA sequence: TGTGCCAGCAGTGTGATCCCAGCTCTGAACACTGAAGCTTTCTTT. The encoded protein is CASSVIPALNTEAFF.

This clonotype was seen repeatedly, ten times or more. This chain joins TRBV7-9 and TRBJ1-1, with TRBD1 matching 9 bases. From germline, CDR1 is SEHNR and CDR2 FQNEAQ (reference sequence). Germline trimming cut 5 bases from V and 1 base from J; bases unmatched to any gene: 5. This CDR3 region has 15 residues. The CDR3 nucleotides are TGTGCCAGCAGCACCCGGACAGGGGAGAACACTGAAGCTTTCTTT. Amino acid sequence: CASSTRTGENTEAFF.

This clonotype has at least ten counts. The rearrangement links TRBV2 to TRBJ1-2; D is ambiguous. V gave up 8 bases and J gave up 7 bases, with 11 bases separating them. This CDR3 region has 11 residues. CDR1 is SNHLY, CDR2 FYNNEI, per germline. CDR3 region: CASGRERGYTF. The CDR3 nucleotides read TGTGCCAGCGGTAGGGAACGTGGCTACACCTTC. The variable domain in full, completed from reference TRBV2 and TRBJ1-2, reads EPEVTQTPSHQVTQMGQEVILRCVPISNHLYFYWYRQILGQKVEFLVSFYNNEISEKSEIFDDQFSVERPDGSNFTLKIRSTKLEDSAMYFCASGRERGYTFGSGTRLTVV.

There are many counts of this clonotype. The chain links TRBV20-1 to TRBJ2-5; 7 positions match TRBD2. Germline CDR1 reads DFQATT; CDR2 reads SNEGSKA (reference sequence). The V segment lost 0 bases and the J segment 2 bases; nucleotides outside the gene matches: 9. This CDR3 region has 16 residues. The CDR3 region has the DNA TGCAGTGCTAGAGATAAGTCGACTAGCTGGCAAGAGACCCAGTACTTC. Translating it yields CSARDKSTSWQETQYF.

This clonotype was detected only a few times. Given a much more abundant clone one base away, this may be a read error. The V call is TRBV28, the J call TRBJ1-5; D is uncertain. CDR3 length equals 12 residues. Per germline, CDR1 MDHEN and CDR2 SYDVKM. The CDR3 sequence is CSSSFGNQPQHF. CDR3 nucleotides: TGTTCCAGCAGTTTCGGGAATCAGCCCCAGCATTTT.

In its sample, this clonotype was seen once. This sequence joins TRBV27 and TRBJ2-3; either TRBD1 or TRBD2 may fit D (5 bases each). The CDR3 is 14 residues long. Trimming shortened V by 3 bases and J by 6 bases, and 13 bases separated the two germline ends. Per the germline V gene, CDR1 is MNHEY and CDR2 is SMNVEV (reference sequence). CDR3 sequence reads: CASSFLPEGDTQYF. The CDR3 bases are TGTGCCAGCAGTTTCCTTCCCGAGGGGGATACGCAGTATTTT.

This clonotype was seen at least ten times. The CDR3 coding sequence is TGTGCCAGCAGTGAAGGAGGGATCGACAATCAGCCCCAGCATTTT. It codes for CASSEGGIDNQPQHF. The chain has TRBV6-1 and TRBJ1-5; D unresolved. V was cut by 1 base and J by 3 bases, with 10 bases left in between. Per germline, CDR1 MNHNS and CDR2 SASEGT. The CDR3 runs 15 residues.

This clonotype was observed many times. The chain links TRBV5-1 to TRBJ2-7, with 8 nucleotides matching TRBD1. Germline V gene lookup returns CDR1 SGHRS and CDR2 YFSETQ. V shed 0 bases and J 3 bases; nucleotides not matched to a gene: 5. The CDR3 loop spans 15 amino acids. CDR3 loop: CASSLETGADYEQYF. Written as DNA, the CDR3 is TGCGCCAGCAGCTTGGAGACAGGGGCGGACTACGAGCAGTACTTC.

Many counts were recorded for this clonotype. V usage is TRBV7-9 and J usage is TRBJ2-7; 8 bases fit TRBD2. The V and J ends lost 4 bases and 6 bases, in that order; junction bases with no gene match: 5. The germline V gene has CDR1 SEHNR and CDR2 FQNEAQ (reference sequence). This CDR3 has 13 residues. CDR3 sequence: CASSYGLAGEQYF. CDR3 DNA sequence: TGTGCCAGCAGCTACGGACTAGCTGGCGAGCAGTACTTC.

Worth noting for this clonotype: With a much larger clone just one base away, this may be a read error. This chain links TRBV30 with TRBJ1-4; D ambiguous. The CDR3 length is 14 residues. Germline V gives CDR1 GTSNPN, CDR2 SVGIG (reference sequence). The V end was cut by 6 bases, the J end by 5 bases, with 16 bases between. DNA of the CDR3: TGTGCCTGCAGTTCTCGGGAGCCAAATGAAAAACTGTTTTTT. Its translation: CACSSREPNEKLFF. Looking up the rest from reference TRBV30 and TRBJ1-4 gives the full variable domain: SQTIHQWPATLVQPVGSPLSLECTVEGTSNPNLYWYRQAAGRGLQLLFYSVGIGQISSEVPQNLSASRPQDRQFILSSKKLLLSDSGFYLCACSSREPNEKLFFGSGTQLSVL.

The chain recombines TRBV2 with TRBJ2-3; D unclear. Germline CDR1 is SNHLY and CDR2 is FYNNEI. The CDR3 spans 12 residues. Between the trimmed V and J ends, which lost 7 bases and 5 bases, there was a span of 10 bases. The CDR3 loop reads CASTLDRDTQYF. DNA of the CDR3: TGTGCCAGCACCTTGGACCGAGATACGCAGTATTTT.

This clonotype was seen ten or more times. This chain connects TRBV28 to TRBJ2-5, with 8 bases lining up with TRBD2. Trimming at V came to 3 bases and at J to 4 bases, leaving 7 bases not matched to a gene. This CDR3 spans 15 amino acids. CDR1 MDHEN and CDR2 SYDVKM come from the germline V gene. CDR3 residues: CASSFIAGGGETQYF. CDR3 sequence (DNA): TGTGCCAGCAGTTTTATCGCGGGAGGCGGAGAGACCCAGTACTTC. Based on the CDR3 plus reference TRBV28 and TRBJ2-5, the full variable domain is DVKVTQSSRYLVKRTGEKVFLECVQDMDHENMFWYRQDPGLGLRLIYFSYDVKMKEKGDIPEGYSVSREKKERFSLILESASTNQTSMYLCASSFIAGGGETQYFGPGTRLLVL.

This clonotype has a count of ten or more. The chain carries TRBV24-1 and TRBJ2-2, with D perhaps TRBD1 (6 bases). Germline-derived CDR1 and CDR2 are KGHDR and SFDVKD. The CDR3 covers 16 residues. Trimming removed 4 bases at V and 0 bases at J, with 11 bases between. CDR3 bases: TGTGCCACCAGTGACAACGGGACACCGAACACCGGGGAGCTGTTTTTT. Encoded protein: CATSDNGTPNTGELFF.

This clonotype was picked up many times. The chain uses TRBV20-1 and TRBJ2-7; no firm D call. Trimming left V 3 bases short and J 3 bases short, with 6 bases between. Germline V CDR1 and CDR2: DFQATT, SNEGSKA (reference sequence). CDR3 length: 11 residues. CDR3 bases: TGCAGTGCTAGTTCCGGCTACGAGCAGTACTTC. This codes for CSASSGYEQYF.